This TCR beta chain was profiled in a study of T cell responses to AZD1222 COVID-19 vaccine. To note about this clone: Its antigen is unknown.

The analysis combined second doses at about 4 or about 12 weeks. Study findings and constraints: Only a handful of AZD1222 recipients, more than 5 in all, had baseline seropositivity. The donor cohort was predominantly white British with a female majority, and clonal diversity may have been underestimated. Vaccine-related CD4 TCRs covered spike, predominating at 160-218 and 743-854.

The method was immunoSEQ multiplex PCR; TCRdb's version includes in-frame clones alone and lacks a portion of them. Altogether more than 110,000 clones are present, about 91% being singletons, with the ten largest covering roughly 3.5%. This CDR3 region has 15 residues. Germline CDR1 and CDR2: MNHNS and SASEGT. The V and J ends lost 0 bases and 1 base respectively, with 7 bases between them. Material: peripheral blood, obtained 28 days after the second AZD1222 dose. The genes are TRBV6-1 and TRBJ1-5, with unresolved D. The source of this sequence is an adult who received the AZD1222 COVID-19 vaccine. The CDR3 DNA is TGTGCCAGCAGTGAAGCCGGACGGAGCAATCAGCCCCAGCATTTT. It encodes CASSEAGRSNQPQHF.